These 5 T cell receptor beta chains share one sample of origin, sequenced in a study of shared clonotypes between healthy human individuals. This table comes from immunoSEQ multiplex PCR, and its TCRdb copy is limited to in-frame clones, with some not included. The sample holds around 980,000 clones; around 78% are singletons and the top ten take roughly 0.57%. Sequenced: memory CD4+ T cells from PBMCs. Documented subset: CD45RA-negative fraction. All receptors come from a man younger than 30 in good health. Some clones in this sample may be carry-over from other donors' samples.

The rearrangement joins TRBV29-1 to TRBJ1-1; 8 bases line up with TRBD1. Unmatched junction bases numbered 6, after V lost 6 bases and J lost 0 bases. Germline assignment: CDR1 SQVTM and CDR2 ANQGSEA. CDR3 length: 14 residues. DNA of the CDR3: TGCAGCGTCGGTAGACAGGGGATGAACACTGAAGCTTTCTTT. Protein: CSVGRQGMNTEAFF. The full variable domain, with the rest looked up from reference TRBV29-1 and TRBJ1-1, is SAVISQKPSRDICQRGTSLTIQCQVDSQVTMMFWYRQQPGQSLTLIATANQGSEATYESGFVIDKFPISRPNLTFSTLTVSNMSPEDSSIYLCSVGRQGMNTEAFFGQGTRLTVV.

J is TRBJ2-3 and V is TRBV7-3; no reliable D call. This CDR3 spans 11 amino acids. The V and J ends lost 8 bases and 3 bases respectively, with 6 bases between them. Germline V gene lookup returns CDR1 SGHTA and CDR2 FQGTGA. The DNA of the CDR3 is TGTGCCAGCTCTCTAACAGATACGCAGTATTTT. It specifies CASSLTDTQYF. The variable domain in full, with the rest retrieved from reference TRBV7-3 and TRBJ2-3, is GAGVSQTPSNKVTEKGKYVELRCDPISGHTALYWYRQSLGQGPEFLIYFQGTGAADDSGLPNDRFFAVRPEGSVSTLKIQRTERGDSAVYLCASSLTDTQYFGPGTRLTVL.

This clone has a count of ten or more. The chain combines TRBV6-1 with TRBJ1-1; D is undetermined. V gave up 1 base and J gave up 1 base, with 7 bases separating them. Germline V gene data show CDR1 as MNHNS and CDR2 as SASEGT. This CDR3 is 14 amino acids long. Here the CDR3 reads CASSEGFRNTEAFF. The CDR3 nucleotides are TGTGCCAGCAGTGAAGGCTTCAGGAACACTGAAGCTTTCTTT.

The chain carries TRBV20-1 and TRBJ1-2, with D perhaps matching TRBD1 (5 bases). The germline CDR1 and CDR2 sequences are DFQATT and SNEGSKA (reference sequence). Trimming removed 0 bases at V and 13 bases at J, with 12 bases between. This CDR3 has 11 residues. The CDR3 region is CSARETELRTF. In DNA form, the CDR3 reads TGCAGTGCTAGAGAGACAGAACTCCGCACCTTC.

This clone was observed a handful of times. The chain recombines TRBV30 with TRBJ1-6, with 8 bases that match TRBD1. The V and J ends lost 3 bases and 11 bases, in that order; junction bases with no gene match: 18. CDR1 is GTSNPN and CDR2 is SVGIG in the germline V gene (reference sequence). CDR3 length: 17 amino acids. The DNA of the CDR3 is TGTGCCTGGAGCCGTCCGACTCAGGGGGCCCGTATGCCACCCCTCCACTTT. This gives the protein CAWSRPTQGARMPPLHF.